This entry lists 2 T cell receptor beta chains sequenced from one sample in a study of cytomegalovirus exposure and HLA in healthy donors. 60 Vbeta and 13 Jbeta primers were used in PCR. Method: immunoSEQ multiplex PCR; TCRdb's copy keeps in-frame clones and lacks some. The sample yields approximately 150,000 clones, over 75% seen once. The sequenced sample was PBMCs. All receptors come from a woman aged 30 to 39 in good health and CMV-seronegative.

The chain uses TRBV9 and TRBJ1-1, with a possible D match to TRBD1 (6 bases). This CDR3 has 20 amino acids. V dropped 4 bases and J dropped 3 bases, with 31 bases sitting between them. Germline CDR1 and CDR2: SGDLS and YYNGEE. CDR3 nucleotide sequence: TGTGCCAGCAGCTCGAAAACCGTGGGGGGGCGCGACCGGGCGGACACTGAAGCTTTCTTT. This translates into CASSSKTVGGRDRADTEAFF.

V usage is TRBV10-3 and J usage is TRBJ2-4; TRBD2 might be the D (6 bases). Trimming left V 3 bases short and J 1 base short, with 7 bases between. The CDR3 is 14 residues long. Germline CDR1 ENHRY, CDR2 SYGVKD. The CDR3 nucleotides are TGTGCCATCAGTGATGGAGGGGCCAAAAACATTCAGTACTTC. Protein sequence: CAISDGGAKNIQYF.